This passage covers 6 T cell receptor beta chains from one sample sequenced in a study of blood T cell repertoires in COVID-19. Assay used: immunoSEQ multiplex PCR; TCRdb lists only in-frame clones, some missing. The table has roughly 230,000 clones, approximately 84% seen once. The sequencing sample was made of peripheral blood. Source of these receptors: a man in his fifties or sixties with acute or convalescent COVID-19.

The V call is TRBV7-9, the J call TRBJ2-2, with TRBD1 matching over 9 bases. Germline V gene data show CDR1 as SEHNR and CDR2 as FQNEAQ (reference sequence). The CDR3 has 15 amino acids. V was pared by 6 bases and J by 4 bases, with 6 bases of the junction left unmatched. The CDR3 bases are TGTGCCAGCAGTACCGGGACAGGGAGCACCGGGGAGCTGTTTTTT. As protein: CASSTGTGSTGELFF. Full variable domain (remainder filled in from reference TRBV7-9 and TRBJ2-2): DTGVSQNPRHKITKRGQNVTFRCDPISEHNRLYWYRQTLGQGPEFLTYFQNEAQLEKSRLLSDRFSAERPKGSFSTLEIQRTEQGDSAMYLCASSTGTGSTGELFFGEGSRLTVL.

CDR3 bases: TGTGCCAGCAGTTACTCCGGCCCCCGGAGAAACTACGAGCAGTACTTC. It yields the protein CASSYSGPRRNYEQYF. The chain has TRBV6-5 and TRBJ2-7; D is ambiguous. This CDR3 comprises 16 residues. Trimming cost V 0 bases and J 3 bases, with 15 bases left between them. Germline values: CDR1 MNHEY, CDR2 SVGAGI.

V usage is TRBV7-8 and J usage is TRBJ2-5; the D gene is possibly TRBD1 (5 bases). This CDR3 contains 13 residues. Per the germline V gene, CDR1 is SGHVS and CDR2 is FQNEAQ. The V gene lost 6 bases and the J gene lost 1 base, with 9 bases spanning the gap. CDR3 in DNA: TGTGCCAGCAGTCCAGGGTTCCAAGAGACCCAGTACTTC. Translated, it gives CASSPGFQETQYF.

The rearrangement joins TRBV18 to TRBJ2-2; 8 bases are shared with TRBD1. CDR3 size: 15 residues. Germline V CDR1 and CDR2: KGHSH, LQKENI. V was clipped by 5 bases and J by 2 bases; unmatched bases: 4. The CDR3 loop reads CASSAGGVNTGELFF. The DNA for the CDR3 is TGTGCCAGCTCAGCAGGGGGCGTAAACACCGGGGAGCTGTTTTTT.

The chain is built from TRBV24-1 and TRBJ2-2; possibly TRBD2 for D (5 bases). V lost 6 bases and J lost 4, with 11 bases in between. CDR1 is KGHDR, CDR2 SFDVKD, per germline. The CDR3 loop spans 14 amino acids. The CDR3, as DNA: TGTGCCACCAGTTCGGGCGCGGGCACCGGGGAGCTGTTTTTT. This translates into CATSSGAGTGELFF.

This chain joins TRBV5-1 and TRBJ2-1; 8 nucleotides agree with TRBD1. V gave up 9 bases and J gave up 0 bases; unmatched junction bases: 8. Germline V lookup: CDR1 SGHRS, CDR2 YFSETQ. CDR3 length equals 15 residues. CDR3 amino acids: CATTGGDFSYNEQFF. The CDR3 bases are TGCGCCACTACAGGGGGAGATTTCTCCTACAATGAGCAGTTCTTC.